This note documents a single TCR beta chain sequence. This clonotype was counted between two and nine times. Its specific antigen is unknown. Within one base of it there is no much larger clone, and no base qualities were kept. CDR1 and CDR2 were assigned from the germline V gene (reference sequence) as DFQATT and SNEGSKA. V is shortened by 0 bases, J by 4 bases, and the region joining them spans 12 bases. The CDR3 covers 14 residues, taking in both the cysteine and the phenylalanine. This entry keeps only the CDR3 DNA: 42 bases, framed from base 1. This record belongs to a study of T-cell reconstitution after alpha-beta-depleted transplantation in children (TCRdb year 2016). About the full investigation: Using TCR repertoire profiling, the study quantitatively followed how T-cell immune reconstitution unfolded in children after TCRalphabeta/CD19-depleted allogeneic hematopoietic cell transplantation. What the authors observed across the whole study: In some patients, the high TCRbeta diversity seen at day 60 was put down to recipient T cells and intrathymic progenitors that had survived conditioning. The apparently early alphabetaT-cell count recovery about two months after transplant was reportedly dependent on only several hundred rapidly expanded clones derived from non-depleted graft cells. Over subsequent months, a decline in hyperexpanded clone frequencies was noted, and after one year, T-cell counts and TCRbeta diversity were mostly ascribed to newly produced T cells.

The method was PCR. The sequencer listed for this sample is Illumina HiSeq 2500. TCR libraries were prepared with molecular barcoding, using unique molecular identifiers to normalize TCRbeta repertoire quantification. TCRdb ran its own pipeline on the public reads, namely fastp trimming at Q25 and MiXCR clone calling, and kept in-frame beta chains. Each CDR3 protein appears once, grouped with its most common genes and DNA. Counted in this sample were 700,000 to 950,000 distinct CDR3 sequences; roughly 15% of them appeared once. The top ten clonotypes cover 5% of the sample. According to the study, the label for this sample's treatment or condition signals: allogeneic hematopoietic cell transplantation with graft depleted of TCRalphabeta T cells and CD19 B cells. TCRalphabeta/CD19-depleted allogeneic hematopoietic cell grafts were given to the transplant recipients, all of whom were children.

The chain is assembled from TRBV20-1 and TRBJ2-5, with the D call tentatively TRBD1 or TRBD2, each fitting 6 bases. The source of this sequence is a male patient aged 10 to 17 who had a stem cell transplant for acute lymphoblastic leukemia, so the T cells may come from the graft donor. The specimen was PBMCs, mostly from graft donor cells, collected 360 days after TCRalphabeta/CD19-depleted stem cell transplant. The nucleotides are TGCAGTGCTAGAGAGACAGGAGGGGGAGAGACCCAGTACTTC. Its translation reads: CSARETGGGETQYF.